A single sample is the source of the 12 T cell receptor beta chains below, sequenced in a study of T cells in localized non-small cell lung cancer. Produced via immunoSEQ multiplex PCR; TCRdb's table is partial and in-frame only. The table lists about 2,600 clones, about 24% of them singletons. The source material was lung tumor tissue, sampled before any cancer treatment. The receptors come from a woman aged 40 to 75 with stage I lung adenocarcinoma.

The rearrangement links TRBV28 to TRBJ1-2, with TRBD1 matching 8 bases. CDR3 size: 15 residues. The V segment lost 4 bases and the J segment 8 bases; nucleotides outside the gene matches: 12. From germline, CDR1 is MDHEN and CDR2 SYDVKM. The CDR3 spells CASSSGTGLAKGYTF. The CDR3 DNA reads as TGTGCCAGCAGTTCCGGGACAGGTCTCGCGAAGGGCTACACCTTC.

The rearrangement joins TRBV19 to TRBJ2-7; D might be TRBD2 (6 bases). Trimming removed 9 bases from V and 6 bases from J, with 18 bases in between. CDR3 length equals 13 residues. Germline loops: CDR1 LNHDA, CDR2 SQIVND (reference sequence). CDR3 bases: TGTGCCAGCTCAGGGCCCGCCGGGAGCGAGCAGTACTTC. Translating gives CASSGPAGSEQYF. Supplemented by reference TRBV19 and TRBJ2-7, the full variable domain reads DGGITQSPKYLFRKEGQNVTLSCEQNLNHDAMYWYRQDPGQGLRLIYYSQIVNDFQKGDIAEGYSVSREKKESFPLTVTSAQKNPTAFYLCASSGPAGSEQYFGPGTRLTVT.

This clone was counted only a few times. The chain links TRBV6-8 to TRBJ1-1; D ambiguous. The CDR3 spans 14 residues. CDR1 is MNHGY, CDR2 SAAAGT, per germline. V was trimmed by 2 bases and J by 0 bases, leaving 7 bases between them. The CDR3 DNA is TGTGCCAGCAGTTACCAGTGGGTGAACACTGAAGCTTTCTTT. Translated: CASSYQWVNTEAFF.

The gene calls are TRBV29-1 and TRBJ2-1; weak D call: TRBD2 (7 bases). V was cut by 5 bases and J by 9 bases, with 17 bases left in between. The CDR3 sequence is 13 residues long. Germline-derived CDR1 and CDR2 are SQVTM and ANQGSEA. The CDR3 bases are TGCAGCGTTTGGGGGGGCCAGGAATCTGAGCAGTTCTTC. Protein: CSVWGGQESEQFF.

This clone has just a few counts. The chain has TRBV11-3 and TRBJ2-1; D is perhaps TRBD1 or TRBD2 (6 bases each). The germline V gene encodes CDR1 SGHNT and CDR2 YENEEA. This CDR3 comprises 14 residues. The ends were cut back, 5 bases at V and 3 bases at J, with 11 bases in the middle. For the CDR3, the DNA is TGTGCCAGCAGCCGAGGAGGGGGCTACAATGAGCAGTTCTTC. Amino acids: CASSRGGGYNEQFF.

V and J are TRBV29-1 and TRBJ1-1; 8 bases map to TRBD1. CDR1 is SQVTM, CDR2 ANQGSEA, per germline. The CDR3 is 15 residues long. Trimming removed 4 bases from V and 0 bases from J; junction bases left unmatched: 7. In DNA, the CDR3 is TGCAGCGTTGCCCAGGGGGCTTTCATGAACACTGAAGCTTTCTTT. It yields the protein CSVAQGAFMNTEAFF.

The chain carries TRBV30 and TRBJ1-5; D possibly corresponds to TRBD1 (6 bases). CDR1 is GTSNPN, CDR2 SVGIG, per germline (reference sequence). V lost 5 bases to trimming and J lost 6 bases, with 17 bases between them. CDR3 length: 14 amino acids. The CDR3 spells CAWSQGGGIQPQHF. The CDR3 bases are TGTGCCTGGTCTCAAGGGGGGGGCATTCAGCCCCAGCATTTT.

This chain uses TRBV19 with TRBJ1-3, with D tentatively TRBD1 (6 bases). CDR3 length equals 14 residues. The germline V gene has CDR1 LNHDA and CDR2 SQIVND (reference sequence). V dropped 10 bases and J dropped 2 bases, with 15 bases sitting between them. CDR3 in amino acids: CATEQGNPGNTIYF. As DNA, the CDR3 is TGTGCCACTGAACAGGGAAATCCTGGAAACACCATATATTTT.

This clone ranks as medium-sized (0.01 to 0.1%). This chain links TRBV11-3 with TRBJ1-2; no firm D call. The CDR3 length is 14 residues. Germline CDR1 reads SGHNT; CDR2 reads YENEEA. Trimming removed 3 bases from V and 4 bases from J, with 12 bases in between. The CDR3 region is CASSLEPRFYGYTF. CDR3 nucleotides: TGTGCCAGCAGCTTGGAACCTCGTTTCTATGGCTACACCTTC.

By sample share, this clone is large. This rearrangement joins TRBV15 to TRBJ1-2; TRBD1 agrees at 7 bases. After removal of 1 base from V and 4 bases from J, the junction contained 3 bases not matched to a gene. CDR1 and CDR2 (germline): LNHNV, YYDKDF (reference sequence). The CDR3 consists of 14 residues. CDR3 DNA: TGTGCCACCAGCAGAGGAACAGGGGCCTATGGCTACACCTTC. Translated, it gives CATSRGTGAYGYTF.

This clone is medium-sized in the sample. An end of the junction does not agree with germline; a read error may underlie this. The chain combines TRBV9 with TRBJ1-3; D uncertain. The CDR3 consists of 14 residues. The V gene's germline CDR1 is SGDLS and CDR2 YYNGEE. CDR3 region: CASNVESSGNTIYF. As DNA, the CDR3 is TGTGCCAGCAACGTAGAGAGCTCTGGAAACACCATATATTTT. The variable domain in full, completed from reference TRBV9 and TRBJ1-3, reads DSGVTQTPKHLITATGQRVTLRCSPRSGDLSVYWYQQSLDQGLQFLIQYYNGEERAKGNILERFSAQQFPDLHSELNLSSLELGDSALYFCASNVESSGNTIYFGEGSWLTVV.

This chain links TRBV9 with TRBJ2-1; 12 bases line up with TRBD2. Germline V gene sequence: CDR1 SGDLS, CDR2 YYNGEE. This CDR3 comprises 16 residues. Trimming took 4 bases from V and 7 from J; bases not matched to a gene: 9. The CDR3 bases are TGTGCCAGCAGCCCCAGACTAGCGGGAGAGCGGAATGAGCAGTTCTTC. Translating it yields CASSPRLAGERNEQFF.